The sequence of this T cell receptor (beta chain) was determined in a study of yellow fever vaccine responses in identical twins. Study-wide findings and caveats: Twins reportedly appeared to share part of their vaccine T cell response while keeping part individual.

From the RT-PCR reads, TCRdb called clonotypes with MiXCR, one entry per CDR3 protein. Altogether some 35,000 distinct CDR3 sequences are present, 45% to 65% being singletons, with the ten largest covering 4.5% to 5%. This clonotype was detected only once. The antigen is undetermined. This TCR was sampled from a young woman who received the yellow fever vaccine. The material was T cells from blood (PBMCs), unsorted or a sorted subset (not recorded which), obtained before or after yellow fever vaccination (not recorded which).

The chain's CDR3 is CASSFAITDTQYF. The DNA of the CDR3 is TGTGCCAGCAGTTTTGCAATCACAGATACGCAGTATTTT. The chain couples TRBV28 to TRBJ2-3; D is undetermined. The CDR3 is 13 amino acids. Trimming left V 3 bases short and J 2 bases short, with 6 bases between. Germline CDR1 reads MDHEN; CDR2 reads SYDVKM.